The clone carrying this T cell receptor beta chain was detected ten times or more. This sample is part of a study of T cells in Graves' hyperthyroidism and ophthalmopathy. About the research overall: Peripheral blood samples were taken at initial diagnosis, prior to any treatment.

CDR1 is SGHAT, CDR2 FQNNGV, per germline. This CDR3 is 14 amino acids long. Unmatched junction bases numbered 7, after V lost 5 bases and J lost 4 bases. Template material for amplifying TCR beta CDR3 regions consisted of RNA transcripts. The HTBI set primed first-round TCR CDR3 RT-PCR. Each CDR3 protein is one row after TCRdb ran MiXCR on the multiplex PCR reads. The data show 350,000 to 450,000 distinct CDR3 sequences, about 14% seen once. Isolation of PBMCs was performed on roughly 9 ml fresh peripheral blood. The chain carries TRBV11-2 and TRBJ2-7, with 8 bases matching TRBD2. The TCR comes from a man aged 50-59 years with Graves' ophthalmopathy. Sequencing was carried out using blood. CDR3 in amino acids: CASSRGASGYEQYF. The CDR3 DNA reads TGTGCCAGCAGCCGAGGGGCTAGCGGGTACGAGCAGTACTTC.